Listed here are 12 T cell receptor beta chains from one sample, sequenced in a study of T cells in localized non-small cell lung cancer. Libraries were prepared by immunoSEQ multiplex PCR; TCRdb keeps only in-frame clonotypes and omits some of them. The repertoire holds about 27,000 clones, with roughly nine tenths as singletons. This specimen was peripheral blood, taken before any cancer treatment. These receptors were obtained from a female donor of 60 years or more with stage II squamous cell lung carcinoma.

This chain's CDR3 is CASSPTREYNEQFF. DNA for the CDR3: TGTGCCAGCTCACCAACTAGGGAGTACAATGAGCAGTTCTTC. This rearrangement joins TRBV18 to TRBJ2-1, with a tentative D call TRBD2 (5 bases). The CDR3 contains 14 residues. From germline, CDR1 is KGHSH and CDR2 LQKENI. V lost 2 bases and J 4 bases, leaving 9 bases between the germline ends.

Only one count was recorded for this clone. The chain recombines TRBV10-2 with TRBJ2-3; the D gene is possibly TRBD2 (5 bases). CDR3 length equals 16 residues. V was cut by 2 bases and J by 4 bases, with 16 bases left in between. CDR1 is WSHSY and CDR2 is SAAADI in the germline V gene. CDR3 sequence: CASSEAHGIGADTQYF. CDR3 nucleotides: TGCGCCAGCAGTGAGGCGCACGGGATTGGGGCAGATACGCAGTATTTT.

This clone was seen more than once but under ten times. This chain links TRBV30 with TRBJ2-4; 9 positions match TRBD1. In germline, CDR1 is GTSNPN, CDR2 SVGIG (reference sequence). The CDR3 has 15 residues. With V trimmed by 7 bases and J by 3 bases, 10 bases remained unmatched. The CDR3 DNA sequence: TGTGCCTTAACCGGGACAGGGAAAGACAAAAACATTCAGTACTTC. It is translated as CALTGTGKDKNIQYF.

The CDR3 reads CASSTGPNTGELFF. The CDR3 nucleotides read TGTGCCAGCAGTACAGGGCCGAACACCGGGGAGCTGTTTTTT. This chain links TRBV7-3 with TRBJ2-2; D is perhaps TRBD1 (6 bases). The CDR3 has 14 residues. V was pared by 6 bases and J by 0 bases, with 8 bases between. Germline V CDR1 and CDR2: SGHTA, FQGTGA.

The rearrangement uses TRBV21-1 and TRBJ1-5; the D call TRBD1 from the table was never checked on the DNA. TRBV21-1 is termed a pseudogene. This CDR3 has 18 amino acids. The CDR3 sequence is CASSTPGTVFYSNQPQHF. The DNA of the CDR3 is TGTGCCAGCAGCACCCCCGGGACAGTCTTTTATAGCAATCAGCCCCAGCATTTT.

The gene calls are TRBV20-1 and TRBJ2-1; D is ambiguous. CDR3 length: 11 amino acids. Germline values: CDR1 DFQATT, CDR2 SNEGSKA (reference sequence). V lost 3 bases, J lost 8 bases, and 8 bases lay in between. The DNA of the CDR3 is TGCAGTGCTAGGCCCCTCGATGAGCAGTTCTTC. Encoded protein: CSARPLDEQFF.

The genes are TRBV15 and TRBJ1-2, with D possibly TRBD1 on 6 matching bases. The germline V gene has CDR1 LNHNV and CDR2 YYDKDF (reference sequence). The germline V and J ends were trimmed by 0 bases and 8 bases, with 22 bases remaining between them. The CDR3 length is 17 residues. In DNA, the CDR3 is TGTGCCACCAGCAGAGAAGGGGGGATAACAGGAGGCTACGGCTACACCTTC. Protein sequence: CATSREGGITGGYGYTF.

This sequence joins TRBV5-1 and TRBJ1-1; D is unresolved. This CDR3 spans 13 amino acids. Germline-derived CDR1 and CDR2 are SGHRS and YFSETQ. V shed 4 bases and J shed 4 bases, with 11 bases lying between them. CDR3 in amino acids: CASSPTVATEAFF. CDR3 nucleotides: TGCGCCAGCAGCCCTACGGTAGCCACTGAAGCTTTCTTT.

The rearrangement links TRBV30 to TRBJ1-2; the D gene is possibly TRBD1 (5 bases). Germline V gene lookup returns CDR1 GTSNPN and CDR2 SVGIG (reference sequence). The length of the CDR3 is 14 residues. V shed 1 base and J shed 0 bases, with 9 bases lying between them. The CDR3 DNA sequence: TGTGCCTGGAGTGACGGGACGGCTAACTATGGCTACACCTTC. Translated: CAWSDGTANYGYTF. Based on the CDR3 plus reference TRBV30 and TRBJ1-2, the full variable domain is SQTIHQWPATLVQPVGSPLSLECTVEGTSNPNLYWYRQAAGRGLQLLFYSVGIGQISSEVPQNLSASRPQDRQFILSSKKLLLSDSGFYLCAWSDGTANYGYTFGSGTRLTVV.

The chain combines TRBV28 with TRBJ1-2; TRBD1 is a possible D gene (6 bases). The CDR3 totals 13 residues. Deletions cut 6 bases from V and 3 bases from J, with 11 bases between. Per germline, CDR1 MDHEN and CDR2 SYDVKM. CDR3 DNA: TGTGCCAGCAGCATACAGGGCGACTATGGCTACACCTTC. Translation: CASSIQGDYGYTF.

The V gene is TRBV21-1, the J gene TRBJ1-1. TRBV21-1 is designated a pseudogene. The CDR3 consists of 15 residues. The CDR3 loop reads CASSNFPGEDTEAFF. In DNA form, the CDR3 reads TGTGCCAGCAGCAACTTTCCTGGGGAAGACACTGAAGCTTTCTTT.

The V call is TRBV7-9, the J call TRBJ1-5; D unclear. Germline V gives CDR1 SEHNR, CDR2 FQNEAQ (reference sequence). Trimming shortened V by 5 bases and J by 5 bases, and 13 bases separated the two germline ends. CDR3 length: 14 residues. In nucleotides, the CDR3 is TGTGCCAGCAGCCCGCGGGATGGGGATCAGCCCCAGCATTTT. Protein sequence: CASSPRDGDQPQHF.